This T cell receptor beta chain was recorded in a study of T-cell reconstitution after alpha-beta-depleted transplantation in children. Study outcomes and limitations: T-cell numbers and diversity one year post-transplant derived largely from freshly generated T cells. At day 60, the high TCRbeta diversity found in some patients originated from recipient T cells and thymic progenitors that had survived. Reportedly, only several hundred clones from non-depleted graft cells drove alpha-beta T-cell counts at about two months.

This clonotype was observed a handful of times. Its antigen is unidentified. Construction of the TCRbeta library involved unique molecular identifiers. TCRdb processed the PCR reads anew with MiXCR; each CDR3 protein has one entry. The sample lists about 490,000 distinct CDR3 sequences, more than 9% occurring once. This TCR came from a child aged 2-15 years with inherited bone marrow failure, due to receive a stem cell transplant. Sequenced here: PBMCs, sampled before TCRalphabeta/CD19-depleted stem cell transplant.

The CDR3 DNA sequence: TGTGCCAGCAGCCAAGATAAGGGGCCAAGCAATCAGCCCCAGCATTTT. Its protein is CASSQDKGPSNQPQHF. The chain joins TRBV14 to TRBJ1-5; TRBD1 is a possible D gene (5 bases). Germline CDR1 and CDR2: SGHDN and FVKESK. Trimming left V 0 bases short and J 1 base short, with 10 bases between. The CDR3 has 16 amino acids.